This T cell receptor beta chain was retrieved from a study of blood T cell repertoires in COVID-19. On the study more broadly: Sites across the United States, Italy and Spain contributed samples from acute and convalescent COVID-19. From T cells, B-cell-depleted T cells, or PBMCs came the material, which was cDNA or gDNA.

Source study methods: Quantification of nucleated cells was approximated via reference gene primer amplification. Here immunoSEQ multiplex PCR was the method, and the copy in TCRdb shows in-frame clones only, minus some. V and J calls plus clone size are reproduced from that table; the DNA served to infer D and trimming. In the table there are under 140,000 clones, 88% of which are singletons. This sequence originates from a woman in her fifties or sixties with acute or convalescent COVID-19. The sequenced sample consisted of peripheral blood.

The CDR3 DNA reads TGTGCCACCCAGAGGTCTGGGGCCAACGTCCTGACTTTC. Translating it yields CATQRSGANVLTF. This chain joins TRBV28 and TRBJ2-6; D unclear. The CDR3 extends over 13 amino acids. Trimming stripped 10 bases from V and 1 base from J, with 8 bases between. The germline V gene encodes CDR1 MDHEN and CDR2 SYDVKM. The variable domain in full, completed from reference TRBV28 and TRBJ2-6, reads DVKVTQSSRYLVKRTGEKVFLECVQDMDHENMFWYRQDPGLGLRLIYFSYDVKMKEKGDIPEGYSVSREKKERFSLILESASTNQTSMYLCATQRSGANVLTFGAGSRLTVL.